The entry below gives a single TCR beta chain sequence along with its context. The data were taken from a study of blood T cell repertoires in COVID-19. Study-wide background: Sites across the United States, Italy and Spain contributed samples from acute and convalescent COVID-19. Sample material is recorded as cDNA or gDNA derived from T cells, B-cell-depleted T cells, or PBMCs.

The CDR3 length is 15 residues. The V end was cut by 7 bases, the J end by 4 bases, with 16 bases between. From germline, CDR1 is MNHEY and CDR2 SVGAGI. The authors' processing: Reference gene primer amplification gave estimated nucleated cell counts. Generated by immunoSEQ multiplex PCR, the TCRdb table keeps only in-frame clones and is missing some. V and J calls and clone size follow that table, whereas D and trimming were derived from the DNA. The profile covers 300,000 to 400,000 clones, with 87% appearing a single time and around 10% taken by the ten largest. Followed longitudinally, the Seattle patients had been enrolled during active infection.

The chain is built from TRBV6-5 and TRBJ2-2, with D tentatively TRBD1 (5 bases). Material for sequencing was peripheral blood. The receptor was isolated from a man aged 25-45 years with COVID-19, enrolled during active disease. DNA of the CDR3: TGTGCCAGCACAAACAGGTGGTTTAGCACCGGGGAGCTGTTTTTT. Translating it yields CASTNRWFSTGELFF.